This T cell receptor (beta chain) was sequenced for a study of T cell repertoires in cytomegalovirus infection. About the research overall: Both recently identified HLA-C-restricted and well-studied HLA-B-restricted CMV epitopes were used in the study. Both a matching HLA type and CMV infection were indicated by public TCR beta signatures.

This clonotype has ten or more counts. Its antigen is currently unknown. Study outcomes and limitations: Based on cumulative public TCR beta family frequency, carriers of CMV plus the relevant HLA were identified. Ex vivo, HLA-C-restricted CMV-specific TCR beta clonotypes prevailed over the rest of the response.

TCRdb reanalysed the reads using MiXCR and keeps one entry per CDR3 protein. The sample has 45,000 to 50,000 distinct CDR3 sequences, nearly 20% seen once; the top ten hold approximately 55%. The sequences come from CD8+ T cells from cultured PBMCs, collected from culture after CMV antigen stimulation. This TCR was sampled from a human donor in good health (CMV status not recorded). Some clones in this sample may be carry-over from other donors' samples.

CDR3 sequence: CASSSATGPGLARQIEQFF. The CDR3 DNA is TGTGCCAGCAGCTCAGCGACAGGGCCCGGACTAGCGAGGCAGATTGAGCAGTTCTTC. V gene TRBV11-2 combines with J gene TRBJ2-1; the match to TRBD2 covers 9 bases. The length of the CDR3 is 19 residues. Trimming removed 4 bases from V and 9 bases from J; junction bases left unmatched: 22. Germline V gene lookup returns CDR1 SGHAT and CDR2 FQNNGV. The complete variable domain, with remaining parts taken from reference TRBV11-2 and TRBJ2-1, reads EAGVAQSPRYKIIEKRQSVAFWCNPISGHATLYWYQQILGQGPKLLIQFQNNGVVDDSQLPKDRFSAERLKGVDSTLKIQPAKLEDSAVYLCASSSATGPGLARQIEQFFGPGTRLTVL.